Here is one T cell receptor (beta chain) with its context. The data originate from a study of blood T cell repertoires in COVID-19. Background on the study: Material from acute and convalescent COVID-19 was sourced from the United States, Italy and Spain.

The data were produced by immunoSEQ multiplex PCR, yet TCRdb's version contains in-frame clones alone and is incomplete. The sample includes tens of thousands of clones, roughly 87% seen only once; the top ten take approximately 12%. Trimming shortened V by 6 bases and J by 2 bases, and 23 bases separated the two germline ends. This CDR3 contains 17 residues. CDR1 is MDHEN, CDR2 SYDVKM, per germline. Sequencing input: peripheral blood. The TCR was taken from a man of 80 years or more with acute or convalescent COVID-19. The V and J genes are TRBV28 and TRBJ2-7; D possibly corresponds to TRBD1 (6 bases). CDR3 sequence: CASRTPGQPKGAYEQYF. CDR3 coding DNA: TGTGCCAGCAGGACCCCGGGACAACCAAAAGGGGCCTACGAGCAGTACTTC.